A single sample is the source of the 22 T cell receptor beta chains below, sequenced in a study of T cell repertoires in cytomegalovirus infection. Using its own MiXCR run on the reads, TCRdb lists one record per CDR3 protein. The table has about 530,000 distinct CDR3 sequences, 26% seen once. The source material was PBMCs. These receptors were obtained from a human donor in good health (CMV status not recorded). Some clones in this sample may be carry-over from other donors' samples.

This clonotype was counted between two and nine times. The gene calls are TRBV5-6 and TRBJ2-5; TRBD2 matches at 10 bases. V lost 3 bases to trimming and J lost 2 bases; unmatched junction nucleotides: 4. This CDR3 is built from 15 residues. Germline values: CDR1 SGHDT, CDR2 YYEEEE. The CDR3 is CASSWGLALQETQYF. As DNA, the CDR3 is TGTGCCAGCAGCTGGGGACTAGCGCTTCAAGAGACCCAGTACTTC. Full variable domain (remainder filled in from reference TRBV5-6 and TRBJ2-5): DAGVTQSPTHLIKTRGQQVTLRCSPKSGHDTVSWYQQALGQGPQFIFQYYEEEERQRGNFPDRFSGHQFPNYSSELNVNALLLGDSALYLCASSWGLALQETQYFGPGTRLLVL.

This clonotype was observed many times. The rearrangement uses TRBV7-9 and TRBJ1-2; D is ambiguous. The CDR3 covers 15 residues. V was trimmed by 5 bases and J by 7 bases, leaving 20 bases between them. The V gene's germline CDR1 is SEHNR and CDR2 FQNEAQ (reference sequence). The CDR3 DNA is TGTGCCAGCAGCGAAAGGTTCGTTGCGGATCCTGGCTACACCTTC. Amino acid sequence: CASSERFVADPGYTF.

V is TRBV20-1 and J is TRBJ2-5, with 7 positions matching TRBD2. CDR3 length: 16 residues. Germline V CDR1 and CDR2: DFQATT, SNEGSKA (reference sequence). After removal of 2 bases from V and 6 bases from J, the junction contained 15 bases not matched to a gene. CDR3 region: CSARPSEGGAQQTQYF. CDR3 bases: TGCAGTGCTAGACCTTCCGAGGGAGGGGCGCAGCAGACCCAGTACTTC.

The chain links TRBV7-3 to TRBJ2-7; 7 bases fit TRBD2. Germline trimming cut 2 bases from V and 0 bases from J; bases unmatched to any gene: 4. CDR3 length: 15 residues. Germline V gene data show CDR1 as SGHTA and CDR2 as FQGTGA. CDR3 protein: CASSLLGGSSYEQYF. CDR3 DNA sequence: TGTGCCAGCAGCTTATTGGGCGGGAGCTCCTACGAGCAGTACTTC.

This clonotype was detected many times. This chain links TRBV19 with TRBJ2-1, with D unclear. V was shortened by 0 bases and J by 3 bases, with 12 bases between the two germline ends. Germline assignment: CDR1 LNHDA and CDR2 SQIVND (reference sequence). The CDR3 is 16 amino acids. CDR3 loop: CASSIDLLADYNEQFF. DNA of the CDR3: TGTGCCAGTAGTATAGATCTATTGGCTGACTACAATGAGCAGTTCTTC.

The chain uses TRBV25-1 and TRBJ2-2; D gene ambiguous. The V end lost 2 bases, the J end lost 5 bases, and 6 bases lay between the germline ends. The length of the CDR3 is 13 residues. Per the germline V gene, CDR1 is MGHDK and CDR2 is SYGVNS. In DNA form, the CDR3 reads TGTGCCAGCAGTGAACCACGGACCGGGGAGCTGTTTTTT. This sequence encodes CASSEPRTGELFF.

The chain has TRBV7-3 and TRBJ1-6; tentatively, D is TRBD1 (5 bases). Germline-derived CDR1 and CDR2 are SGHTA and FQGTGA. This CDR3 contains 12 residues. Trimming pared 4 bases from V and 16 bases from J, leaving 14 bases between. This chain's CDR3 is CASSSRGVRLHF. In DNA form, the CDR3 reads TGTGCCAGCAGCTCCCGAGGGGTCAGACTCCACTTT.

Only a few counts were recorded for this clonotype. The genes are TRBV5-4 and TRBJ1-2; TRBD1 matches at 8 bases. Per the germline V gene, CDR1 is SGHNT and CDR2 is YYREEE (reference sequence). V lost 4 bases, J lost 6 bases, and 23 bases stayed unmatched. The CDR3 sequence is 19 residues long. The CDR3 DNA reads TGTGCCAGCAGCCAACCACCCCCATCGCTGAGACAGGGGCTGAATGGCTACACCTTC. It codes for CASSQPPPSLRQGLNGYTF. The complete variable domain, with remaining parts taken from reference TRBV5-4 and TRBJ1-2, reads ETGVTQSPTHLIKTRGQQVTLRCSSQSGHNTVSWYQQALGQGPQFIFQYYREEENGRGNFPPRFSGLQFPNYSSELNVNALELDDSALYLCASSQPPPSLRQGLNGYTFGSGTRLTVV.

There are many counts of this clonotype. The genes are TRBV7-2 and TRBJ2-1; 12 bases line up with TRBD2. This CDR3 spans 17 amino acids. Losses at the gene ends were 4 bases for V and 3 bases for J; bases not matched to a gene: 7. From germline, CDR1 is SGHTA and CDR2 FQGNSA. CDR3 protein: CASSSTSGRALYNEQFF. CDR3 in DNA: TGTGCCAGCAGCTCGACTAGCGGGAGAGCCCTCTACAATGAGCAGTTCTTC.

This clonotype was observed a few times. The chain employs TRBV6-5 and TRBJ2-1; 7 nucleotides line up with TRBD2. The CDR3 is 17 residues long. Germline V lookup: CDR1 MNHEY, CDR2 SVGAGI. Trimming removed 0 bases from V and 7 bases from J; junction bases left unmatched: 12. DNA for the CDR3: TGTGCCAGCAGTTACTCTGGGGGACTAACTATTTTGAATGAGCAGTTCTTC. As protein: CASSYSGGLTILNEQFF.

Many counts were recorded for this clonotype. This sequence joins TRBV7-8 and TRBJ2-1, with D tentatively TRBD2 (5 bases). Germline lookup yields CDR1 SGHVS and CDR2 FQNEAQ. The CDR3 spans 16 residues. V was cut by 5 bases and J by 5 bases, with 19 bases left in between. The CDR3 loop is CASSPPASGLNNEQFF. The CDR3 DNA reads TGTGCCAGCAGCCCCCCTGCAAGCGGTCTTAACAATGAGCAGTTCTTC.

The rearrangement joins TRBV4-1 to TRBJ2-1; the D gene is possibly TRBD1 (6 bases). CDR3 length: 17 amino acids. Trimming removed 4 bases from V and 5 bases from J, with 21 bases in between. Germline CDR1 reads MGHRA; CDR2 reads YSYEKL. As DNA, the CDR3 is TGCGCCAGCAGCCCGACATGGGGGCGGAGGCCAAACAATGAGCAGTTCTTC. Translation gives CASSPTWGRRPNNEQFF.

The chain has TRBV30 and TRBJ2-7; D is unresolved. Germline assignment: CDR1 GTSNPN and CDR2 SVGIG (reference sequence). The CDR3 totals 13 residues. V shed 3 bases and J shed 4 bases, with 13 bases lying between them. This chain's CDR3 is CAWSQGWGYEQYF. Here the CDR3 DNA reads TGTGCCTGGAGCCAAGGGTGGGGATACGAGCAGTACTTC.

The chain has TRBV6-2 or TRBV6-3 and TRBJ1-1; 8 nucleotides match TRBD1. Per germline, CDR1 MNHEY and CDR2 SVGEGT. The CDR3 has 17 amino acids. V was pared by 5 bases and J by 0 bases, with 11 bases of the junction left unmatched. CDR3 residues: CASSPTLTGEMNTEAFF. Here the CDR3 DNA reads TGTGCCAGCAGTCCCACCCTGACAGGGGAAATGAACACTGAAGCTTTCTTT.

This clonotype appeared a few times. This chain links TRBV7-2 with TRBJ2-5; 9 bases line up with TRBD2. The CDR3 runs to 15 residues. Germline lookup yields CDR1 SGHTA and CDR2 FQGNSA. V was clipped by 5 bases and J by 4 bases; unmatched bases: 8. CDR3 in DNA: TGTGCCAGCAGCCGGACTAGCGCCAACGGAGAGACCCAGTACTTC. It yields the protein CASSRTSANGETQYF.

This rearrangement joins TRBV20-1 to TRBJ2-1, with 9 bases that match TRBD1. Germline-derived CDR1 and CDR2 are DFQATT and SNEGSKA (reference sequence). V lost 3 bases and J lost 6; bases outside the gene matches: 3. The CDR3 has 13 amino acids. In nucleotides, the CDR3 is TGCAGTGCTAGGACAGGGGGGATCAATGAGCAGTTCTTC. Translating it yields CSARTGGINEQFF.

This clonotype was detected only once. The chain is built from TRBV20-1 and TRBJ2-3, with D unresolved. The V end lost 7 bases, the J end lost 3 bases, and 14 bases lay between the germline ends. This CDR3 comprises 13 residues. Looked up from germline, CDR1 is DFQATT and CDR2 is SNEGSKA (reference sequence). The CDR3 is CSGLIPATDTQYF. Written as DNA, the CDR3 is TGCAGTGGGCTTATACCCGCAACAGATACGCAGTATTTT.

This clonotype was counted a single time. The CDR3 DNA reads as TGCAGTGCTAGGGCGGGACTTCAGAACACCGGGGAGCTGTTTTTT. Protein sequence: CSARAGLQNTGELFF. This rearrangement joins TRBV20-1 to TRBJ2-2; TRBD2 is a possible D gene (6 bases). The CDR3 is 15 residues long. V lost 3 bases and J lost 1, with 12 bases in between. From germline, CDR1 is DFQATT and CDR2 SNEGSKA (reference sequence).

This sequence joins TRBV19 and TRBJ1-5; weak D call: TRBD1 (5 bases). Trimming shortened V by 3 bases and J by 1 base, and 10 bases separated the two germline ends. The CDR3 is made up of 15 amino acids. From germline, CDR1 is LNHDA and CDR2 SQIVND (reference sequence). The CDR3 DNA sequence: TGTGCCAGTAGTATTAGCGGGGCGAGCAATCAGCCCCAGCATTTT. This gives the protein CASSISGASNQPQHF. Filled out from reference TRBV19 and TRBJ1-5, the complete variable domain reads DGGITQSPKYLFRKEGQNVTLSCEQNLNHDAMYWYRQDPGQGLRLIYYSQIVNDFQKGDIAEGYSVSREKKESFPLTVTSAQKNPTAFYLCASSISGASNQPQHFGDGTRLSIL.

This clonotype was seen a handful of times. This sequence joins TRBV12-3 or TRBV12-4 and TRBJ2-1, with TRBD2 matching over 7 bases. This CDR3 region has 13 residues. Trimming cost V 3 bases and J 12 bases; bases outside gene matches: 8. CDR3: CASSFSREEWQFF. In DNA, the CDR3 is TGTGCCAGCAGTTTTTCTCGGGAGGAGTGGCAGTTCTTC.

DNA for the CDR3: TGTGCCAGTAGTTGGGACCACTACAATGAGCAGTTCTTC. Residues: CASSWDHYNEQFF. The chain recombines TRBV19 with TRBJ2-1; D might be TRBD1 or TRBD2, each matching 5 bases. The CDR3 extends over 13 amino acids. The ends were cut back, 5 bases at V and 3 bases at J, with 8 bases in the middle. Germline CDR1 is LNHDA and CDR2 is SQIVND (reference sequence).

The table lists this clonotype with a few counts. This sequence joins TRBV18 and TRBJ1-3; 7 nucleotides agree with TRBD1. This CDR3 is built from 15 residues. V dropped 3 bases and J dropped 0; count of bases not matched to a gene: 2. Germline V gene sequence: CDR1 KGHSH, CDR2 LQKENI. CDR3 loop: CASSPGTVSGNTIYF. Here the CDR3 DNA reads TGTGCCAGCTCACCTGGGACAGTCTCTGGAAACACCATATATTTT.